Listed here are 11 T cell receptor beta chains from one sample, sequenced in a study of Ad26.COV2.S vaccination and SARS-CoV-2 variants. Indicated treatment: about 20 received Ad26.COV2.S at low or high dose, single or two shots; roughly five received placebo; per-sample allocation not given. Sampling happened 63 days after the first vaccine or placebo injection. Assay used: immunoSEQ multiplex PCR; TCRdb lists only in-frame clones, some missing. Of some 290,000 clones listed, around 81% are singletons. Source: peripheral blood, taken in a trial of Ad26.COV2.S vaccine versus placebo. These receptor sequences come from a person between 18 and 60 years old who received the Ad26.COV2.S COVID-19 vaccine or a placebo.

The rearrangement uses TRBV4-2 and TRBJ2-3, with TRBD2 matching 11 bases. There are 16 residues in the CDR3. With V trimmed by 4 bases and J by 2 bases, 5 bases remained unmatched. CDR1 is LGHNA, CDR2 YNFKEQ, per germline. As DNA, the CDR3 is TGTGCCAGCAGCCTAACTAGCGGGGGAAACACAGATACGCAGTATTTT. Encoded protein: CASSLTSGGNTDTQYF.

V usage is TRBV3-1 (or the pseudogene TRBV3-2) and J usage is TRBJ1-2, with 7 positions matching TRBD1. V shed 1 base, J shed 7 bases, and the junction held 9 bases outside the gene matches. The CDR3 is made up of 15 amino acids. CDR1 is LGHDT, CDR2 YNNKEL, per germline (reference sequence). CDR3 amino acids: CASSQVAGGMAGYTF. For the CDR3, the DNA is TGTGCCAGCAGCCAAGTGGCAGGGGGGATGGCTGGCTACACCTTC.

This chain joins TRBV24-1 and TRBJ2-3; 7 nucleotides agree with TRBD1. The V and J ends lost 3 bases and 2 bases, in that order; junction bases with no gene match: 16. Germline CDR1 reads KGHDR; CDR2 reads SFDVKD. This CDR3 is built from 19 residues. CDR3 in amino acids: CATSDPKPTGTDHTDTQYF. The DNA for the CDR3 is TGTGCCACCAGTGATCCGAAGCCGACCGGGACAGACCACACAGATACGCAGTATTTT.

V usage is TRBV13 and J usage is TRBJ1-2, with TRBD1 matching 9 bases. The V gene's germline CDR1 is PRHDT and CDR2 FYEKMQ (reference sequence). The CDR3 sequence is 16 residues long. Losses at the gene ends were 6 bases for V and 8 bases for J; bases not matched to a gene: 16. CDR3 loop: CASRYPPGTGREGYTF. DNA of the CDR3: TGTGCCAGCAGGTACCCCCCCGGGACAGGGCGTGAAGGCTACACCTTC.

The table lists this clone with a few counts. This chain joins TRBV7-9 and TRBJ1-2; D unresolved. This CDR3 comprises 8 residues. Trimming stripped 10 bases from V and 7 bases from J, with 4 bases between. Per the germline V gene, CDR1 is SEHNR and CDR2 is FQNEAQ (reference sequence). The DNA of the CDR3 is TGTGCCACCGGTGGCTACACCTTC. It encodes CATGGYTF.

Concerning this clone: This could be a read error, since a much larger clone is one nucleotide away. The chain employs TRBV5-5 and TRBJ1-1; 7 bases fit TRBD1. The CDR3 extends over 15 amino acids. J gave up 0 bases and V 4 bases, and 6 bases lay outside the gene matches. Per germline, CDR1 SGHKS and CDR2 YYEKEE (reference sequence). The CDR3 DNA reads TGTGCCAGCAGCGGGCTGACAGGGCTGAACACTGAAGCTTTCTTT. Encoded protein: CASSGLTGLNTEAFF. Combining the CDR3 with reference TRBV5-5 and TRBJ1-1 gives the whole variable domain DAGVTQSPTHLIKTRGQQVTLRCSPISGHKSVSWYQQVLGQGPQFIFQYYEKEERGRGNFPDRFSARQFPNYSSELNVNALLLGDSALYLCASSGLTGLNTEAFFGQGTRLTVV.

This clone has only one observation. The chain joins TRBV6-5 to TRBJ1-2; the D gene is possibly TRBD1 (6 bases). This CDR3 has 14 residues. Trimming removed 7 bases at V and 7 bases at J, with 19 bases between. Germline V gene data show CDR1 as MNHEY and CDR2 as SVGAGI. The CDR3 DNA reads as TGTGCCAGCACCCAAAAGTGGGGGCTTGCTGGCTACACCTTC. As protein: CASTQKWGLAGYTF.

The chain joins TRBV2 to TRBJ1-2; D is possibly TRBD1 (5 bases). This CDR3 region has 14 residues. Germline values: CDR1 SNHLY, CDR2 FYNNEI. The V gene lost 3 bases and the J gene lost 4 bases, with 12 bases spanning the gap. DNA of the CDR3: TGTGCCAGCAGTGAGGGCAGGGCAGGCTATGGCTACACCTTC. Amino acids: CASSEGRAGYGYTF.

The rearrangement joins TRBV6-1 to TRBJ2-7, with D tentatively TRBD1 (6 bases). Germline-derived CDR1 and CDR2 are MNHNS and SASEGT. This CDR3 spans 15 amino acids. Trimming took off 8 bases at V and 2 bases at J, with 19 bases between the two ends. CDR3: CASSGSGTRPYEQYF. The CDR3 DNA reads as TGTGCCAGCTCTGGATCGGGGACACGACCCTACGAGCAGTACTTC.

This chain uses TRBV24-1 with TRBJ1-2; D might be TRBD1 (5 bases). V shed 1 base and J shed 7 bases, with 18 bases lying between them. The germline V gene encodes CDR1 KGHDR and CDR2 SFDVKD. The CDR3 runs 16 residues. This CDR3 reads CATSDFSDTDLFGYTF. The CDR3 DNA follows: TGTGCCACCAGTGATTTTTCGGACACCGATTTATTTGGCTACACCTTC.

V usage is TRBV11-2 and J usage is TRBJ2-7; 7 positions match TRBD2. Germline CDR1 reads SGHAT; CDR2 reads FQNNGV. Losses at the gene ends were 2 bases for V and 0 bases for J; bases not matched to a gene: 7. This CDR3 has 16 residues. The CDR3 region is CASSLRLERGSYEQYF. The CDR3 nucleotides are TGTGCCAGCAGCTTACGGCTCGAGCGGGGCTCCTACGAGCAGTACTTC.